The TCR beta chain described here comes from a study of cytomegalovirus exposure and HLA in healthy donors (dated by TCRdb to 2016 to 2017). As for the study more broadly: According to an earlier analysis of 450 to 650 of the donors, about 190 million T cells yielded roughly 100 million unique TCR beta sequences and approximately 300 Gb of sequence data. Around 320 gigabases of sequencing data and approximately 84 million unique TCR sequences were included in an early release covering under 650 HLA-typed donors. Of the roughly 400 genotyped donors, 65% to 90% fell in the genetic ancestry cluster associated with self-reported Caucasian donors. The aim of the study was to test whether cataloging public T cell receptors could identify signatures of past pathogen exposure. The study profiled the T cell repertoires of fewer than 850 subjects by immunosequencing and related them to cytomegalovirus serostatus. Along with the approximately 600-subject first cohort, a separate validation cohort of roughly 110 different subjects was used. To predict cytomegalovirus infection status, the study brought together high-throughput TCR immunosequencing, statistical association of individual TCRs with disease status, and machine learning. In a later analysis, previously published TCR beta repertoires from more than 500 donors were re-analyzed and high-resolution HLA genotyping was added so that TCR occurrence patterns could be studied. In the later analysis, no new phenotypic data were used to find candidate immune exposures; instead, reliance was placed on TCR beta sequences and their occurrence across donors. An earlier analysis of more than 450 of the donors used high-throughput TCR beta sequencing to judge whether each TCR beta V gene segment behaved as functional or pseudogenic. Alongside the repertoire data, information on donor age, sex, ethnicity and CMV serostatus was compiled. Genome-wide SNP genotypes for about 65% of the roughly 700 donors were used in a later genetic analysis, which treated that subset as a discovery cohort. All discovery cohort repertoires had been generated using a single sequencing platform. HLA typing included class I and class II loci at four-digit resolution. Typing coverage varied by locus: roughly 629-630 donors for A, B, C, DRB1 and DQB1; some 520 for DQA1; over 600 for DPA1; some 470 for DPB1. About five DR-DQ haplotypes were treated as single units for association and clustering because of strong linkage in the cohort. Across approximately 420 genotyped donors of the cohort, an average of about 240,000 unique TCR beta nucleotide sequences per donor were sequenced, and approximately 19% of those sequences were non-productive. What the study reported, not specific to this receptor: In a later analysis, several top co-occurrence clusters were reported to appear linked to parvovirus B19, influenza, CMV and Epstein-Barr virus. Correlated functional status among segregating V segments might reflect linkage disequilibrium, but an unknown experimental factor could not be ruled out. Sequencing depth was assumed to be roughly uniform across donors in the presence/absence analyses, though that assumption may not hold. The study gave a list of 150 to 200 TCR beta chains associated with cytomegalovirus. An earlier analysis of some 590 of the donors showed that most TCR beta V segments appeared in productive rearrangements either about 90% or about 30% of the time, which broadly matched IMGT annotations. For the cohort, immune exposure information was limited to CMV serostatus. In a later genetic analysis, a missense DCLRE1C variant was associated with V-gene and J-gene trimming of TCR beta chains, and the association was replicated in an independent cohort. Assigning TCR associations to individual alleles was difficult when HLA alleles, especially DR and DQ, strongly co-occurred. In both the original and validation cohorts, the classifier was reported to diagnose cytomegalovirus status with high specificity and sensitivity. In a later genetic analysis, fewer N-insertions in productive TCRs were reported among donors in an Asian-associated ancestry cluster than the approximately 630-donor mean. Compared with equally common non-associated chains, HLA-associated TCR beta chains in a later analysis were more clonally expanded and had lower generation probabilities. A cluster of highly shared sequence variants was judged likely to represent a technical artifact of the sequencing pipeline. The 87-base-pair reads could not distinguish some IMGT-functional V segments, including TRBV6-2 and TRBV6-3, so those segments were excluded. In a later analysis, some 18,000 TCR beta sequences were associated with specific HLA alleles at a false discovery rate of 0.05. In a later analysis, TCR association rates were found to vary across HLA loci, with the most associated TCRs seen for DRB1 alleles and the fewest for HLA-C alleles. Because HLA typing was unavailable for some donors at each locus, only the typed subset was used in association tests. A further reported finding was that TCR beta sequences accurately predicted the HLA-A and HLA-B alleles for most subjects in the first cohort. The authors suggested that the approach could potentially be extended to other disease states and immunological phenotypes. Because counts were too low, seventeen rarely observed V segments, including chromosome 9 orphons, were excluded from the earlier analysis of 587 of the donors. According to a later analysis, most CMV-associated TCR beta chains appeared to be HLA-restricted, and the HLA associations seemed to be driven largely by CMV exposure. Most TCR sequences were observed very rarely across donors, whereas some public TCRs were present in many individuals. Three of the identified cytomegalovirus-associated TCR beta chains were confirmed in vitro to be specific for cytomegalovirus antigens. In this cohort, only TCR beta chains were sequenced, and detectable features were limited by the absence of alpha or paired-chain data.

The library was produced with the immunoSEQ multiplex PCR assay. For the multiplex PCR, a mixture combining 60 forward primers for TCR Vbeta segments and 13 reverse primers for TCR Jbeta segments was used. The CDR3 region of rearranged TCR beta genes was amplified from genomic DNA by a multiplex PCR assay. On the Illumina HiSeq System, the amplified TCR beta libraries were sequenced as 87-base-pair reads. The paper's processing steps were these. In a later analysis, tens of millions of unique TCR beta chains were counted across the 650 to 750 repertoires, and roughly 10 million of these chains were shared by at least two donors. Raw reads were error-corrected and collapsed into unique sequences with a nearest-neighbor algorithm that merged closely related sequences to remove PCR and sequencing errors. CDR3 sequences were aligned to IMGT reference sequences to assign V, D and J gene segments. For a sequence to be retained, a match of at least six nucleotides was required to both a V gene segment and a J gene segment. Rearrangements were called productive when the CDR3 lacked stop codons and stayed in frame with V and J; all others were non-productive. CDR3 was defined by IMGT convention, running from the second conserved V-encoded cysteine to the conserved J-encoded phenylalanine. The earlier analysis of about 590 of the donors excluded sequences that lacked an unambiguous match to a single V gene segment. In an earlier analysis of 500 to 750 of the donors, V segments were called functional above 56.7% productive rearrangements and were called segregating when the between-donor standard deviation exceeded 5%. To diagnose cytomegalovirus status from the catalog of TCR beta chain sequences, a statistical classification framework was built. V and J gene assignment, in a later analysis, came from comparing TCR nucleotide sequences with IMGT/GENE-DB human TR gene sequences. A later analysis assigned CDR3 sequences and most-parsimonious VDJ recombination scenarios with the TCRdist pipeline. In a later analysis, each TCR beta chain was defined by its CDR3 amino acid sequence together with its V-gene family, and reads without a unique V-gene family were excluded. As a way to deal with suspected cross-contamination and a sequencing artifact, a later analysis dropped hundreds of nucleotide sequences that were highly shared and had low generation probability. In a later analysis, a clonal expansion index was calculated for each public chain from normalized within-repertoire ranks of inferred template counts. A later analysis computed generation probabilities with a VDJ recombination model fitted to out-of-frame rearrangements, and checked the results against IGoR. A later analysis scored TCR-TCR, TCR-HLA and TCR-CMV co-occurrence with hypergeometric tests, applying a repertoire-size bias correction to TCR pairs. In a later analysis, false discovery rates were estimated by permuting HLA or CMV assignments 20 times. In a later analysis, co-occurring TCRs were grouped using DBSCAN, with TCRdist sequence similarity added in when clustering inside HLA-allele-positive subsets. For co-occurrence clustering, repertoires with fewer than 30,000 or more than 120,000 public chains were excluded, along with five repertoires with anomalous nucleotide sharing. Imported from immuneACCESS, the table was reduced by TCRdb to in-frame sequences with V and J called. These copies leave out some clones; in studies compared against another copy, an unresolved V gene accounts for under half, and the cause of the remainder is not known. Clone size and V and J calls were adopted from that table, with D and trimming inferred from the DNA. The sample table lists fewer than 130,000 clones, 65% to 85% of them with a count of one. In total, the top ten clones hold 5% to 7.5% of the sample.

The cohort was made up of 500 to 800 healthy bone marrow donors. At the time of sampling, all cohort members were nominally healthy, though unrecorded immune exposures were likely present. The donor tested CMV seropositive, placing the donor among the 289 seropositive members of the cohort. A peripheral blood sample was collected from each donor, and TCR beta sequencing was performed on peripheral blood mononuclear cells. Genomic DNA was extracted from the blood cell samples with the Qiagen DNeasy Blood Extraction Kit. Comment on this clone: Its antigen remains undetermined. Per-nucleotide qualities are absent, and no much larger clonotype sits a single base away.

The germline V gene (reference sequence) gives CDR1 as LNHDA and CDR2 as SQIVND. V was cut back by 6 bases and J by 5 bases, leaving a gap of 10 bases between them. The CDR3 goes from the cysteine to the phenylalanine over 12 residues. Only the CDR3 part of the read is kept: 36 bases, read in frame from the first base. Sequenced material: PBMCs. This TCR derives from a man aged 30 to 45 in good health and CMV-seropositive. The V gene is TRBV19 and the J gene is TRBJ1-1, with TRBD1 tentatively as D gene (6 bases match). The CDR3 sequence is CASSRGHTEAFF. The sequence in DNA is TGTGCCAGTAGCAGGGGTCATACTGAAGCTTTCTTT.